The sequence of this TCR beta chain was determined in a study of CXCR3-negative and CXCR3-positive naive CD8 T cells. Overall study context: Around 130 million TRB reads in total, about 1.5 +/- 0.3 million per library. Points from the study as a whole: CXCR3-expressing naive cells carried TRB CDR3s more hydrophobic than those of CXCR3-negative naive cells. High diversity, comparable across both naive subsets, contrasted with much lower diversity in memory CD8+ cells.

The V gene's germline CDR1 is MDHEN and CDR2 SYDVKM. The CDR3 has 11 residues. With regard to this clonotype: Its antigen remains unknown.

Researchers prepared the TRB cDNA libraries using 5' RACE with UMI labels. TCRdb derives one entry per CDR3 protein from the 5' RACE reads, leaving out DNA. This listing includes more than 100,000 distinct CDR3 sequences. The clonotype was recovered from a human donor in good health. Some clones in this sample may be carry-over from other donors' samples. V gene TRBV28 combines with J gene TRBJ1-1. Input material: naive CXCR3+ CD8+ T cells from blood. The subset is: CD45RO-CCR7+CD27+CD95- naive CD8+ T cells expressing CXCR3 (TNR3+). The CDR3 reads CASSPRRGAFF.